The 25 T cell receptor beta chains presented below share a single source sample, sequenced in a study of blood T cell repertoires in COVID-19. The repertoire was sequenced with immunoSEQ multiplex PCR; TCRdb's copy has only in-frame clones and lacks some. This sample has approximately 72,000 clones, with around nine tenths found just once. Sequencing input: peripheral blood. Every receptor here comes from a man aged 55-75 years with acute or convalescent COVID-19.

This clone appeared once. This chain joins TRBV19 and TRBJ2-3; D possibly corresponds to TRBD1 (6 bases). V was cut by 6 bases and J by 5 bases, with 18 bases left in between. Germline V gives CDR1 LNHDA, CDR2 SQIVND (reference sequence). CDR3 length: 15 amino acids. The CDR3 here is CASRLGAGDGDTQYF. In nucleotides, the CDR3 is TGTGCCAGTAGATTGGGGGCAGGGGATGGAGATACGCAGTATTTT. The whole variable domain, remainder taken from reference TRBV19 and TRBJ2-3, is DGGITQSPKYLFRKEGQNVTLSCEQNLNHDAMYWYRQDPGQGLRLIYYSQIVNDFQKGDIAEGYSVSREKKESFPLTVTSAQKNPTAFYLCASRLGAGDGDTQYFGPGTRLTVL.

The rearrangement joins TRBV3-1 (or the pseudogene TRBV3-2) to TRBJ1-5, with 8 bases fitting TRBD1. Germline-derived CDR1 and CDR2 are LGHDT and YNNKEL (reference sequence). V dropped 5 bases and J dropped 9; count of bases not matched to a gene: 9. This CDR3 contains 14 residues. The CDR3 protein is CASSGTGGSAPQHF. Here the CDR3 DNA reads TGTGCCAGCAGCGGTACAGGGGGGTCGGCGCCCCAGCATTTT.

The chain combines TRBV7-6 with TRBJ2-1; 9 bases agree with TRBD1. The CDR3 extends over 18 amino acids. After removal of 4 bases from V and 8 bases from J, the junction contained 18 bases not matched to a gene. The V gene's germline CDR1 is SGHVS and CDR2 FNYEAQ. The CDR3 sequence: CASSSKSRDRAGLDEQFF. DNA of the CDR3: TGTGCCAGCAGCTCCAAGTCCCGGGACAGGGCCGGACTAGATGAGCAGTTCTTC.

The V gene is TRBV2, the J gene TRBJ2-7; 7 bases match TRBD1. The V gene end was trimmed by 2 bases and the J gene end by 3 bases; junction bases not matched to a gene: 4. Germline CDR1 reads SNHLY; CDR2 reads FYNNEI. CDR3 length equals 14 residues. CDR3 sequence: CASSEWGQFYEQYF. The CDR3 nucleotides are TGTGCCAGCAGTGAATGGGGACAGTTCTACGAGCAGTACTTC.

This sequence joins TRBV2 and TRBJ1-5; TRBD1 might be the D (6 bases). Germline assignment: CDR1 SNHLY and CDR2 FYNNEI. V lost 1 base and J 9 bases, leaving 10 bases between the germline ends. The CDR3 is made up of 13 amino acids. Here the CDR3 DNA reads TGTGCCAGCAGTGAAGTCTTCAGGGGGCCCCAGCATTTT. This translates into CASSEVFRGPQHF.

The rearrangement joins TRBV24-1 to TRBJ2-3, with TRBD2 matching over 10 bases. V lost 3 bases to trimming and J lost 3 bases; unmatched junction nucleotides: 5. CDR1 KGHDR and CDR2 SFDVKD come from the germline V gene. This CDR3 spans 16 amino acids. The chain's CDR3 is CATSDGTSDGTDTQYF. The CDR3 nucleotides read TGTGCCACCAGTGATGGGACTAGCGATGGTACAGATACGCAGTATTTT.

The chain couples TRBV6-5 to TRBJ1-1; the D is unclear. The CDR3 covers 10 residues. V lost 5 bases, J lost 9 bases, and 7 bases lay in between. Germline-derived CDR1 and CDR2 are MNHEY and SVGAGI. CDR3 sequence (DNA): TGTGCCAGCAGTCTACGTCAAGCTTTCTTT. Translated, it gives CASSLRQAFF.

The chain recombines TRBV5-1 with TRBJ1-4; TRBD1 aligns across 7 bases. Looked up from germline, CDR1 is SGHRS and CDR2 is YFSETQ. Unmatched junction bases numbered 7, after V lost 3 bases and J lost 5 bases. This CDR3 has 15 residues. In DNA, the CDR3 is TGCGCCAGCAGCTCAGTGACAGGGTCGAATGAAAAACTGTTTTTT. Its protein is CASSSVTGSNEKLFF. The full variable domain, completed using reference TRBV5-1 and TRBJ1-4, is KAGVTQTPRYLIKTRGQQVTLSCSPISGHRSVSWYQQTPGQGLQFLFEYFSETQRNKGNFPGRFSGRQFSNSRSEMNVSTLELGDSALYLCASSSVTGSNEKLFFGSGTQLSVL.

The rearrangement uses TRBV7-9 and TRBJ1-6, with D possibly matching TRBD1 (6 bases). Germline values: CDR1 SEHNR, CDR2 FQNEAQ (reference sequence). The CDR3 totals 14 residues. The V gene lost 1 base and the J gene lost 6 bases, with 7 bases spanning the gap. CDR3 residues: CASSLEGGNSPLHF. CDR3 nucleotides: TGTGCCAGCAGCTTAGAAGGGGGTAATTCACCCCTCCACTTT. The variable domain in full, with the rest retrieved from reference TRBV7-9 and TRBJ1-6, is DTGVSQNPRHKITKRGQNVTFRCDPISEHNRLYWYRQTLGQGPEFLTYFQNEAQLEKSRLLSDRFSAERPKGSFSTLEIQRTEQGDSAMYLCASSLEGGNSPLHFGNGTRLTVT.

In this sample, this clone turned up once. J is TRBJ2-5 and V is TRBV24-1, with D possibly being TRBD1 (6 bases). With 9 bases removed from V and 5 bases from J, the gap between germline ends came to 15 bases. The CDR3 extends over 13 amino acids. Germline V gives CDR1 KGHDR, CDR2 SFDVKD. Written as DNA, the CDR3 is TGTGCCACCGGGGCAGCAGGGGTGGAGACCCAGTACTTC. It translates to CATGAAGVETQYF.

Note on this clone: Other DNA sequences in this specimen translate into the identical CDR3. This chain links TRBV3-1 (or the pseudogene TRBV3-2) with TRBJ1-2, with D perhaps TRBD1 (6 bases). The V gene's germline CDR1 is LGHDT and CDR2 YNNKEL (reference sequence). Trimming took 1 base from V and 8 from J, leaving 14 bases between them. The CDR3 is 14 amino acids. The CDR3 nucleotides are TGTGCCAGCAGCCAAGGCGGGGGGGGGCAAGGCTACACCTTC. Protein: CASSQGGGGQGYTF.

This chain joins TRBV12-3 or TRBV12-4 and TRBJ1-3; D unclear. This CDR3 is built from 12 residues. Trimming took off 8 bases at V and 2 bases at J, with 7 bases between the two ends. Here the CDR3 reads CASRAPGNTIYF. The CDR3 bases are TGTGCCAGCCGAGCCCCTGGAAACACCATATATTTT.

CDR3: CSASPIGRASESNQPQHF. The CDR3 DNA reads TGCAGTGCTAGTCCGATTGGGCGGGCGAGTGAGAGCAATCAGCCCCAGCATTTT. The chain links TRBV20-1 to TRBJ1-5, with no clear D. V lost 3 bases and J lost 1, with 22 bases in between. Looked up from germline, CDR1 is DFQATT and CDR2 is SNEGSKA (reference sequence). This CDR3 is built from 18 residues.

The chain combines TRBV7-2 with TRBJ1-3; D is ambiguous. This CDR3 contains 14 residues. Per the germline V gene, CDR1 is SGHTA and CDR2 is FQGNSA. V gave up 2 bases and J gave up 0 bases, with 5 bases separating them. The DNA for the CDR3 is TGTGCCAGCAGCTTATACACCTCTGGAAACACCATATATTTT. Translated, it gives CASSLYTSGNTIYF.

The chain employs TRBV6-5 and TRBJ2-7; 9 nucleotides line up with TRBD1. V gave up 6 bases and J gave up 4 bases; unmatched junction bases: 7. From germline, CDR1 is MNHEY and CDR2 SVGAGI. The CDR3 runs to 14 residues. CDR3: CASRITGGDYEQYF. DNA for the CDR3: TGTGCCAGCAGGATAACAGGGGGCGATTACGAGCAGTACTTC.

V and J are TRBV6-6 and TRBJ2-3, with D tentatively TRBD2 (5 bases). V shed 8 bases and J shed 2 bases, with 20 bases lying between them. Germline V gene sequence: CDR1 MNHNY, CDR2 SVGAGI (reference sequence). This CDR3 is built from 16 residues. CDR3 loop: CASQRRVIQPTDTQYF. The CDR3 DNA reads as TGTGCCAGCCAAAGGCGGGTGATACAGCCCACAGATACGCAGTATTTT.

This chain joins TRBV7-9 and TRBJ1-1; D not resolved. Germline V gene data show CDR1 as SEHNR and CDR2 as FQNEAQ (reference sequence). Deletions cut 4 bases from V and 6 bases from J, with 21 bases between. CDR3 length: 16 amino acids. The CDR3 DNA reads as TGTGCCAGCAGCTCTGACCATGGAGGGAGTAACCCTGAAGCTTTCTTT. Protein: CASSSDHGGSNPEAFF.

J is TRBJ2-2 and V is TRBV7-2; no reliable D call. Germline assignment: CDR1 SGHTA and CDR2 FQGNSA. This CDR3 has 14 amino acids. Trimming took 4 bases from V and 5 from J, leaving 11 bases between them. The CDR3 DNA is TGTGCCAGCAGCTCCCCCCCCGGTACCGGGGAGCTGTTTTTT. The encoded protein is CASSSPPGTGELFF.

The rearrangement links TRBV25-1 to TRBJ1-6; D unresolved. This CDR3 is 12 amino acids long. The germline CDR1 and CDR2 sequences are MGHDK and SYGVNS. V was shortened by 7 bases and J by 4 bases, with 5 bases between the two germline ends. CDR3 sequence reads: CASKSYNSPLHF. The CDR3 DNA is TGTGCCAGCAAATCATATAATTCACCCCTCCACTTT.

The rearrangement joins TRBV2 to TRBJ2-5; 7 positions agree with TRBD1. Losses at the gene ends were 3 bases for V and 3 bases for J; bases not matched to a gene: 1. The CDR3 has 13 amino acids. Germline loops: CDR1 SNHLY, CDR2 FYNNEI. The CDR3 region is CASSEGQKETQYF. DNA of the CDR3: TGTGCCAGCAGTGAGGGACAGAAAGAGACCCAGTACTTC.

V is TRBV5-1 and J is TRBJ1-4; D is uncertain. This CDR3 spans 15 amino acids. Looked up from germline, CDR1 is SGHRS and CDR2 is YFSETQ. V was trimmed by 1 base and J by 4 bases, leaving 11 bases between them. The CDR3 nucleotides are TGCGCCAGCAGCTTGTCCGGGGTCCTTAATGAAAAACTGTTTTTT. Amino acids: CASSLSGVLNEKLFF.

The chain couples TRBV2 to TRBJ1-4, with D perhaps TRBD1 (5 bases). The CDR3 is 15 amino acids. Germline CDR1 SNHLY, CDR2 FYNNEI. Trimming removed 7 bases at V and 3 bases at J, with 15 bases between. CDR3 loop: CASTYSGIPNEKLFF. DNA for the CDR3: TGTGCCAGCACATACTCAGGGATACCTAATGAAAAACTGTTTTTT.

The chain uses TRBV10-3 and TRBJ1-2, with 9 bases matching TRBD1. CDR1 and CDR2 (germline): ENHRY, SYGVKD. V trimming: 6 bases; J trimming: 4 bases; junction bases outside the gene matches: 3. The CDR3 is made up of 13 amino acids. Here the CDR3 DNA reads TGTGCCATCAGCCCGACAGGGGGCTATGGCTACACCTTC. It codes for CAISPTGGYGYTF.

The chain employs TRBV6-5 and TRBJ1-2; D uncertain. V lost 5 bases and J lost 1, with 11 bases in between. CDR3 size: 14 residues. The germline CDR1 and CDR2 sequences are MNHEY and SVGAGI. This CDR3 reads CASSPDGNNYGYTF. The DNA of the CDR3 is TGTGCCAGCAGTCCGGACGGGAATAACTATGGCTACACCTTC.

The DNA for the CDR3 is TGTGCCGGGGGAGGTCAGAAAACTGAAGCTTTCTTT. This gives the protein CAGGGQKTEAFF. V and J are TRBV10-3 and TRBJ1-1, with TRBD1 as a possible D gene (5 bases). V lost 11 bases and J 5 bases, leaving 15 bases between the germline ends. This CDR3 spans 12 amino acids. Germline V CDR1 and CDR2: ENHRY, SYGVKD.